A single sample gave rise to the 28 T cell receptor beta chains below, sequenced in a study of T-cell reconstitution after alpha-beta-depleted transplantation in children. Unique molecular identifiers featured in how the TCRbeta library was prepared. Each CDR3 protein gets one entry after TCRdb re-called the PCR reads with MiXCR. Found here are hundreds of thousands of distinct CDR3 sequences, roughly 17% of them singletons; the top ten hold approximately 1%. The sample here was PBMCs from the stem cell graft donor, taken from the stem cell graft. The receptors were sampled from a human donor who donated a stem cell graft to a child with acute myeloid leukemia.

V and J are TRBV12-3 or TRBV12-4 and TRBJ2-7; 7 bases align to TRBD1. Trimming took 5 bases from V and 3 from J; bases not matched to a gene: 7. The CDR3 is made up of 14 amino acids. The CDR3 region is CASSPPGTVYEQYF. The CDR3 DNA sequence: TGTGCCAGCAGTCCTCCTGGGACAGTCTACGAGCAGTACTTC.

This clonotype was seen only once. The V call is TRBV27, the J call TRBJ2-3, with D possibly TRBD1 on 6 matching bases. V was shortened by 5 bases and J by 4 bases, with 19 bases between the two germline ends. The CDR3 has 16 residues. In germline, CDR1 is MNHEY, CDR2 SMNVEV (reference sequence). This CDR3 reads CASSPGMGALSDTQYF. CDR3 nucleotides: TGTGCCAGCAGTCCCGGGATGGGGGCTCTGTCAGATACGCAGTATTTT.

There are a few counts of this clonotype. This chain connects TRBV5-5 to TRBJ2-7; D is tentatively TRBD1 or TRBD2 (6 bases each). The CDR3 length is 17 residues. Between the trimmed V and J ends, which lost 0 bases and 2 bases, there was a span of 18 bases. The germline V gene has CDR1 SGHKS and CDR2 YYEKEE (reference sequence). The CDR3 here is CASSLGVGGLETYEQYV. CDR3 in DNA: TGTGCCAGCAGCTTGGGGGTCGGGGGCTTGGAAACCTACGAGCAGTACGTC.

CDR3 coding DNA: TGTGCCAGCAGCCCGCAGATGTACAATGAGCAGTTCTTC. Translated, it gives CASSPQMYNEQFF. The chain has TRBV5-8 and TRBJ2-1; D not resolved. The CDR3 is 13 amino acids. Germline CDR1 and CDR2: SGHTS and YDEGEE. V dropped 4 bases and J dropped 4 bases, with 9 bases sitting between them.

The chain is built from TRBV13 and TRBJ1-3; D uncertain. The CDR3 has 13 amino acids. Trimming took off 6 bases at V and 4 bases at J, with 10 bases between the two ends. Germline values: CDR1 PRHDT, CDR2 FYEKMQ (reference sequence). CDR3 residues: CASRDSTGNTIYF. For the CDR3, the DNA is TGTGCCAGCAGGGATTCGACAGGAAACACCATATATTTT. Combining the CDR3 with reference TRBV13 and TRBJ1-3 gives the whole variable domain AAGVIQSPRHLIKEKRETATLKCYPIPRHDTVYWYQQGPGQDPQFLISFYEKMQSDKGSIPDRFSAQQFSDYHSELNMSSLELGDSALYFCASRDSTGNTIYFGEGSWLTVV.

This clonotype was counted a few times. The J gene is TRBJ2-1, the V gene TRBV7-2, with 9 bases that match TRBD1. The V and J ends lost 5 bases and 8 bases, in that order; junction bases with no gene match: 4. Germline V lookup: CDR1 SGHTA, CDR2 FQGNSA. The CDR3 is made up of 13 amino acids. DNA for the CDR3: TGTGCCAGCAGCAAGGACAGGGGAGATGAGCAGTTCTTC. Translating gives CASSKDRGDEQFF.

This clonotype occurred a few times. CDR3 in amino acids: CPRRVQGYNSPLHF. The CDR3 DNA reads as TGCCCCAGAAGGGTGCAAGGCTATAATTCACCCCTCCACTTT. The rearrangement uses TRBV20-1 and TRBJ1-6; D gene unclear. This CDR3 contains 14 residues. Germline CDR1 reads DFQATT; CDR2 reads SNEGSKA (reference sequence).

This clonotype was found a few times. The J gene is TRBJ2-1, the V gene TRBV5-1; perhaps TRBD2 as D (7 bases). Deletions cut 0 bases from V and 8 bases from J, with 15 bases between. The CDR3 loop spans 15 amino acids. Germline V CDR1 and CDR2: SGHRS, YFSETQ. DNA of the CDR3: TGCGCCAGCAGCTTGGCTGCGGGGGCGGGGGATGAGCAGTTCTTC. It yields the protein CASSLAAGAGDEQFF.

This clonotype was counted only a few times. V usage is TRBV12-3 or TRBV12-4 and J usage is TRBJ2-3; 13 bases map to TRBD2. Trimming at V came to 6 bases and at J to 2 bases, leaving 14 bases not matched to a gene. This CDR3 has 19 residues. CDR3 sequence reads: CASSLLWTSGGRVTDTQYF. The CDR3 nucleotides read TGTGCCAGCAGCCTCCTCTGGACTAGCGGGGGCCGTGTCACAGATACGCAGTATTTT.

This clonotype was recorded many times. As DNA, the CDR3 is TGTGCCATCAGTAGAGAGCAGAGAAATCAGCCCCAGCATTTT. Translated, it gives CAISREQRNQPQHF. The chain has TRBV10-3 and TRBJ1-5; D gene uncertain. Between the trimmed V and J ends, which lost 5 bases and 4 bases, there was a span of 12 bases. The CDR3 contains 14 residues. Germline V CDR1 and CDR2: ENHRY, SYGVKD.

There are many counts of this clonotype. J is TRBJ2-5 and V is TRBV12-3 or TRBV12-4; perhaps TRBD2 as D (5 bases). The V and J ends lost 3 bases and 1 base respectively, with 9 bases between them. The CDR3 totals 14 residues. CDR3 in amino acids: CASSLTISQETQYF. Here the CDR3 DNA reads TGTGCCAGCAGTTTGACTATCTCCCAAGAGACCCAGTACTTC.

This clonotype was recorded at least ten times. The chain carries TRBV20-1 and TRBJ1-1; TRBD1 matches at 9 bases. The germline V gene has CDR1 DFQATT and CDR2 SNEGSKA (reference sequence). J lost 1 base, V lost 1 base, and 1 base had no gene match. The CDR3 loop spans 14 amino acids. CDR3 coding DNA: TGCAGTGCTAGAGGGGACAGGGAGAACACTGAAGCTTTCTTT. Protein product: CSARGDRENTEAFF.

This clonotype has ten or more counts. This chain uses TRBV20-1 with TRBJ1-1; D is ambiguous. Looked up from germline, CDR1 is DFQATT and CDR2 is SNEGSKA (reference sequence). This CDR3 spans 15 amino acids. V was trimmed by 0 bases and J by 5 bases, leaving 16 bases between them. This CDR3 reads CSARDLAGQWTEAFF. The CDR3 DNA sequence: TGCAGTGCTAGAGATTTGGCAGGCCAATGGACTGAAGCTTTCTTT.

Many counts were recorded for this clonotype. The CDR3 spells CASSFRTGKNIQYF. CDR3 DNA sequence: TGTGCCAGCAGTTTCAGGACAGGGAAAAACATTCAGTACTTC. The chain joins TRBV12-3 or TRBV12-4 to TRBJ2-4; 8 nucleotides agree with TRBD1. With 3 bases clipped from V and 4 bases from J, the junction kept 2 bases outside the gene matches. This CDR3 spans 14 amino acids.

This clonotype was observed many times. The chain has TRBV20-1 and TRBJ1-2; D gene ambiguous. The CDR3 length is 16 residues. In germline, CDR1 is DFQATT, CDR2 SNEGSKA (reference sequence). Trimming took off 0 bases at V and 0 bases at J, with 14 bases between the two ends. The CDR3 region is CSARDRGQAANYGYTF. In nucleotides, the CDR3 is TGCAGTGCTAGAGATCGAGGGCAGGCCGCTAACTATGGCTACACCTTC.

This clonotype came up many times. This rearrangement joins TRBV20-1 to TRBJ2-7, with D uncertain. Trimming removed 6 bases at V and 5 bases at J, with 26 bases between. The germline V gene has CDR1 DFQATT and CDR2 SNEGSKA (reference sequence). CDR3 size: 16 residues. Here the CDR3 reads CSAQGKGSPSPHEQYV. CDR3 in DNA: TGCAGTGCCCAAGGAAAGGGTTCGCCCTCTCCCCACGAGCAGTACGTC.

The CDR3 region has the DNA TGTGCCAGCAGCCAAAGGTCAGCGGGGGGATACAATGAGCAGTTCTTC. Translated, it gives CASSQRSAGGYNEQFF. This sequence joins TRBV7-2 and TRBJ2-1, with TRBD2 matching over 9 bases. The CDR3 consists of 16 residues. J was trimmed by 4 bases and V by 5 bases; bases with no gene match: 9. Germline-derived CDR1 and CDR2 are SGHTA and FQGNSA.

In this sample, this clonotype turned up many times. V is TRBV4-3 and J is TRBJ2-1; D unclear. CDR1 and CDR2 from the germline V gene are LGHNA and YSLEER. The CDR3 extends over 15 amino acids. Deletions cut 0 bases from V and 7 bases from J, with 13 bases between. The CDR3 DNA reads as TGCGCCAGCAGCCAAGATTTGAAAGGGTCTAATGAGCAGTTCTTC. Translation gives CASSQDLKGSNEQFF.

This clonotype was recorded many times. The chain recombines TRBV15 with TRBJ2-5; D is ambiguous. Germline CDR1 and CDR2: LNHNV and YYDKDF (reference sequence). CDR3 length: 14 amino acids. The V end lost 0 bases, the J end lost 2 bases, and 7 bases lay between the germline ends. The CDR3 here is CATSRDYGQETQYF. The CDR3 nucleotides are TGTGCCACCAGCAGAGACTACGGACAAGAGACCCAGTACTTC.

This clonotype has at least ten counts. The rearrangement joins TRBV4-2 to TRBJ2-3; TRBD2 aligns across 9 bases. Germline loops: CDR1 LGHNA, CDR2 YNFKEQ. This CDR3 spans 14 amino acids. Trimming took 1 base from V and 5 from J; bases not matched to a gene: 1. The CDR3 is CASSQVSGGDTQYF. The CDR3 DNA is TGTGCCAGCAGCCAAGTTAGCGGGGGAGATACGCAGTATTTT.

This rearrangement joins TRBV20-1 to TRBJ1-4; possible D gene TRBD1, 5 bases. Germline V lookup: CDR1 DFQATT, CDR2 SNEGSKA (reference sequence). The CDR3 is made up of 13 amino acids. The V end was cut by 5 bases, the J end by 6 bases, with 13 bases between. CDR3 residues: CSAQTGADEKLFF. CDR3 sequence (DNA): TGCAGTGCTCAAACCGGGGCCGATGAAAAACTGTTTTTT.

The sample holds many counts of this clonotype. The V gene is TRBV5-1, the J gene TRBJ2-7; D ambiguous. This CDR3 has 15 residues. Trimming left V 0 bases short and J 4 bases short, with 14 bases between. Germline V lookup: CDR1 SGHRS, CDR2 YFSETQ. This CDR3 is CASSLVSASQYEQYF. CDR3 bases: TGCGCCAGCAGCTTGGTGTCAGCATCACAATACGAGCAGTACTTC.

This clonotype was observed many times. The DNA for the CDR3 is TGTGCCAGCAGTTCGACACTAACCTACGAGCAGTACTTC. It yields the protein CASSSTLTYEQYF. The gene calls are TRBV6-6 and TRBJ2-7; D gene ambiguous. Trimming left V 4 bases short and J 2 bases short, with 9 bases between. The CDR3 loop spans 13 amino acids. Germline V gives CDR1 MNHNY, CDR2 SVGAGI (reference sequence).

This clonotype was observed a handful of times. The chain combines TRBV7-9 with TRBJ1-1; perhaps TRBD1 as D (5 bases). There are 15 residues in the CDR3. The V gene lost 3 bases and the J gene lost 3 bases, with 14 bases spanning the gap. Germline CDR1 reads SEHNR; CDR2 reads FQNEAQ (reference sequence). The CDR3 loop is CASSLGRAKHTEAFF. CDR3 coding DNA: TGTGCCAGCAGCTTGGGCAGGGCGAAGCACACTGAAGCTTTCTTT.

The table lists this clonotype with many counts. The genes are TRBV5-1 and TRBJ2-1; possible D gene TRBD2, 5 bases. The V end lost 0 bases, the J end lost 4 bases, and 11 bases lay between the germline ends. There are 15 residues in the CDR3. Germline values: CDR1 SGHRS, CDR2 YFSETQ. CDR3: CASSLEASPYNEQFF. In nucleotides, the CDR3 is TGCGCCAGCAGCTTGGAGGCTAGCCCTTACAATGAGCAGTTCTTC.

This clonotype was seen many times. The CDR3 spells CATSRATNSYEQYV. The CDR3 DNA is TGTGCCACCAGCAGAGCGACAAACTCCTACGAGCAGTACGTC. V is TRBV15 and J is TRBJ2-7; D is undetermined. Trimming took 1 base from V and 0 from J, leaving 7 bases between them. Germline V gene data show CDR1 as LNHNV and CDR2 as YYDKDF (reference sequence). The CDR3 runs to 14 residues.

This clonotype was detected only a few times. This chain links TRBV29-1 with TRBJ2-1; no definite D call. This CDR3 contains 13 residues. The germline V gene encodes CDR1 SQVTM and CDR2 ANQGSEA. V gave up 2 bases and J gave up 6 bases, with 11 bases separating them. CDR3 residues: CSVESSLGNEQFF. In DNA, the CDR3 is TGCAGCGTTGAAAGCAGTCTGGGCAATGAGCAGTTCTTC.

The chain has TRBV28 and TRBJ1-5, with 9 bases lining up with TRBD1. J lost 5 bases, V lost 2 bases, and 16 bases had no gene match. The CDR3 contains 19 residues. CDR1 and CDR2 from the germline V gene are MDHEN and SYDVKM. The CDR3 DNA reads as TGTGCCAGCAGTTTAGGGTTCCCCATCCGGGACAGGGCCGATCAGCCCCAGCATTTT. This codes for CASSLGFPIRDRADQPQHF. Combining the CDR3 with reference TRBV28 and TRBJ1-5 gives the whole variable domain DVKVTQSSRYLVKRTGEKVFLECVQDMDHENMFWYRQDPGLGLRLIYFSYDVKMKEKGDIPEGYSVSREKKERFSLILESASTNQTSMYLCASSLGFPIRDRADQPQHFGDGTRLSIL.